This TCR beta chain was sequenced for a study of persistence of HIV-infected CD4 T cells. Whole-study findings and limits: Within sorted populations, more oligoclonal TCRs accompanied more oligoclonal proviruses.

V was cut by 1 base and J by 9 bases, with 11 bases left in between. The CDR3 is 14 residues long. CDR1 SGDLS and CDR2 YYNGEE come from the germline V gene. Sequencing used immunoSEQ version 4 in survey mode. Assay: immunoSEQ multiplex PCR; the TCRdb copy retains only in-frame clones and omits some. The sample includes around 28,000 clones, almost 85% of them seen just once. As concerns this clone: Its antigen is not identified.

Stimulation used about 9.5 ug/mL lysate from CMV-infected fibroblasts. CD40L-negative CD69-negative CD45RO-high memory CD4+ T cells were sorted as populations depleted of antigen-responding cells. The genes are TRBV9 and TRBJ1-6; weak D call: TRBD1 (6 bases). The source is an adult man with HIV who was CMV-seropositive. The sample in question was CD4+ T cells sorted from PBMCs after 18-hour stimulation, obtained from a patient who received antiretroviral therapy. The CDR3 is CASSVSGVSSPLHF. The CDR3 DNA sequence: TGTGCCAGCAGCGTATCAGGGGTTAGTTCACCCCTCCACTTT. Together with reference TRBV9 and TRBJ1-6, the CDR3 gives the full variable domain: DSGVTQTPKHLITATGQRVTLRCSPRSGDLSVYWYQQSLDQGLQFLIQYYNGEERAKGNILERFSAQQFPDLHSELNLSSLELGDSALYFCASSVSGVSSPLHFGNGTRLTVT.